One and the same sample provided the 30 T cell receptor beta chains below, sequenced in a study of T cell changes during pregnancy in multiple sclerosis. TCRdb's copy holds only in-frame clones and misses some; the assay was immunoSEQ multiplex PCR. The sample consists of tens of thousands of clones, 80% to 95% of them appearing once. The sample consisted of peripheral blood, taken in the first trimester of pregnancy. These receptors all come from a female donor in good health, enrolled as a control in a pregnancy study.

The J gene is TRBJ1-5, the V gene TRBV2, with D maybe TRBD1 (5 bases). The CDR3 is 14 amino acids. The V gene lost 3 bases and the J gene lost 5 bases, with 11 bases spanning the gap. The germline V gene encodes CDR1 SNHLY and CDR2 FYNNEI. Here the CDR3 reads CASSETGQDQPQHF. The CDR3 DNA reads TGTGCCAGCAGTGAGACCGGACAAGATCAGCCCCAGCATTTT.

The chain joins TRBV6-1 to TRBJ2-5; no definite D call. The CDR3 contains 12 residues. Trimming left V 4 bases short and J 4 bases short, with 7 bases between. Per germline, CDR1 MNHNS and CDR2 SASEGT. CDR3 protein: CASSASIETQYF. CDR3 nucleotides: TGTGCCAGCAGTGCGAGTATAGAGACCCAGTACTTC.

This chain uses TRBV28 with TRBJ2-7, with TRBD1 matching 7 bases. There are 16 residues in the CDR3. V lost 5 bases and J lost 0; bases outside the gene matches: 10. Germline CDR1 reads MDHEN; CDR2 reads SYDVKM. Here the CDR3 reads CASSAADRANSYEQYF. The DNA for the CDR3 is TGTGCCAGCAGTGCCGCCGACAGGGCTAACTCCTACGAGCAGTACTTC.

The chain is built from TRBV2 and TRBJ2-1; the D is unclear. The length of the CDR3 is 10 residues. From germline, CDR1 is SNHLY and CDR2 FYNNEI. V dropped 3 bases and J dropped 10 bases, with 4 bases sitting between them. DNA for the CDR3: TGTGCCAGCAGTGAGGCAGAGCAGTTCTTC. This gives the protein CASSEAEQFF.

This clone was picked up a small number of times. V is TRBV6-1 and J is TRBJ1-1; tentatively, D is TRBD1 (5 bases). V was trimmed by 4 bases and J by 5 bases, leaving 14 bases between them. CDR1 is MNHNS, CDR2 SASEGT, per germline. There are 14 residues in the CDR3. The CDR3 DNA reads TGTGCCAGCAGTGTTACGGGGGAGGGAACTGAAGCTTTCTTT. Translated: CASSVTGEGTEAFF.

The chain couples TRBV28 to TRBJ1-5; no clear D gene. Per germline, CDR1 MDHEN and CDR2 SYDVKM. CDR3 length: 14 residues. V was trimmed by 4 bases and J by 4 bases, leaving 11 bases between them. The CDR3 region has the DNA TGTGCCAGCAGTTCGAGGAGGGTAAATCAGCCCCAGCATTTT. Protein product: CASSSRRVNQPQHF.

The V and J genes are TRBV7-2 and TRBJ2-3; 9 bases align to TRBD2. The ends lost 5 bases at V and 2 bases at J; junction bases unmatched: 11. Germline V CDR1 and CDR2: SGHTA, FQGNSA. The CDR3 length is 17 residues. The CDR3 nucleotides read TGTGCCAGCAGCCCCACCCGACTAGCGGCTAACACAGATACGCAGTATTTT. Amino acid sequence: CASSPTRLAANTDTQYF.

This chain uses TRBV5-4 with TRBJ1-2; D remains ambiguous. Trimming took 4 bases from V and 0 from J, leaving 16 bases between them. CDR1 and CDR2 (germline): SGHNT, YYREEE (reference sequence). This CDR3 contains 16 residues. CDR3 sequence reads: CASSPTVSVSNYGYTF. The CDR3 region has the DNA TGTGCCAGCAGCCCCACCGTCTCGGTTTCTAACTATGGCTACACCTTC.

The table lists this clone with many counts. The chain links TRBV5-4 to TRBJ2-7; D might be TRBD2 (5 bases). Germline CDR1 reads SGHNT; CDR2 reads YYREEE (reference sequence). V dropped 1 base and J dropped 0 bases, with 11 bases sitting between them. This CDR3 comprises 15 residues. Here the CDR3 reads CASSLSPGSSYEQYF. CDR3 DNA: TGTGCCAGCAGCTTGTCCCCGGGATCCTCCTACGAGCAGTACTTC.

This clone appeared once. The genes are TRBV19 and TRBJ2-3; 7 bases are a match to TRBD2. V trimming: 4 bases; J trimming: 0 bases; junction bases outside the gene matches: 10. The germline CDR1 and CDR2 sequences are LNHDA and SQIVND (reference sequence). The CDR3 runs 17 residues. The CDR3 here is CASSNLPLAESTDTQYF. CDR3 nucleotide sequence: TGTGCCAGTAGTAATCTCCCTCTAGCGGAGAGCACAGATACGCAGTATTTT.

The chain links TRBV19 to TRBJ2-1; possibly TRBD2 for D (6 bases). V lost 3 bases to trimming and J lost 4 bases, with 13 bases between them. There are 15 residues in the CDR3. CDR1 and CDR2 from the germline V gene are LNHDA and SQIVND (reference sequence). The CDR3 is CASSMGLGLYNEQFF. Written as DNA, the CDR3 is TGTGCCAGTAGTATGGGCCTGGGACTTTACAATGAGCAGTTCTTC.

The chain employs TRBV18 and TRBJ1-5; TRBD1 aligns across 9 bases. Germline V gene sequence: CDR1 KGHSH, CDR2 LQKENI. With 4 bases clipped from V and 5 bases from J, the junction kept 0 bases outside the gene matches. There are 13 residues in the CDR3. CDR3 sequence: CASSRQGDQPQHF. The CDR3 nucleotides are TGTGCCAGCTCACGACAGGGGGATCAGCCCCAGCATTTT.

This clone was seen a few times. CDR3 in amino acids: CASRLGPMGPSGNTIYF. In nucleotides, the CDR3 is TGTGCAAGTCGCTTAGGGCCAATGGGGCCCTCTGGAAACACCATATATTTT. This sequence joins TRBV12-2 and TRBJ1-3; the table's D call, TRBD1, has no DNA check behind it. TRBV12-2 is labeled a pseudogene. The CDR3 runs to 17 residues.

The J gene is TRBJ2-5, the V gene TRBV9; D is undetermined. Looked up from germline, CDR1 is SGDLS and CDR2 is YYNGEE. Trimming cost V 2 bases and J 1 base, with 9 bases left between them. This CDR3 is 14 amino acids long. The CDR3 region has the DNA TGTGCCAGCAGCGTGGGCAGGCCCCAAGAGACCCAGTACTTC. Its protein is CASSVGRPQETQYF.

This clone is labeled as medium-sized. The chain is built from TRBV5-1 and TRBJ2-3; 9 positions agree with TRBD2. Germline lookup yields CDR1 SGHRS and CDR2 YFSETQ. The CDR3 length is 16 residues. J lost 3 bases, V lost 2 bases, and 7 bases had no gene match. CDR3 DNA: TGCGCCAGCAGCTTAGGTGCGGGAGGGCTGACAGATACGCAGTATTTT. Translated, it gives CASSLGAGGLTDTQYF.

This chain connects TRBV5-1 to TRBJ1-1; D remains unclear. From germline, CDR1 is SGHRS and CDR2 YFSETQ. The CDR3 has 13 residues. V was trimmed by 4 bases and J by 0 bases, leaving 7 bases between them. CDR3 sequence (DNA): TGCGCCAGCAGCGACGGGATGAACACTGAAGCTTTCTTT. This gives the protein CASSDGMNTEAFF.

This clone was seen more than once but under ten times. The genes are TRBV7-2 and TRBJ2-7; 9 nucleotides agree with TRBD1. The CDR3 has 15 amino acids. Trimming at V came to 1 base and at J to 3 bases, leaving 4 bases not matched to a gene. Germline CDR1 SGHTA, CDR2 FQGNSA. CDR3 coding DNA: TGTGCCAGCAGCTTAGGTGCGGGACAGGGCTACGAGCAGTACTTC. It translates to CASSLGAGQGYEQYF. Complete variable domain (other parts from reference TRBV7-2 and TRBJ2-7): GAGVSQSPSNKVTEKGKDVELRCDPISGHTALYWYRQSLGQGLEFLIYFQGNSAPDKSGLPSDRFSAERTGGSVSTLTIQRTQQEDSAVYLCASSLGAGQGYEQYFGPGTRLTVT.

CDR3 sequence reads: CASRPAAPGTDTQYF. The DNA of the CDR3 is TGTGCCAGCAGACCCGCGGCGCCCGGCACAGATACGCAGTATTTT. The chain carries TRBV6-1 and TRBJ2-3, with D unclear. This CDR3 contains 15 residues. The germline CDR1 and CDR2 sequences are MNHNS and SASEGT. V lost 6 bases, J lost 1 base, and 14 bases lay in between.

The chain links TRBV6-5 to TRBJ2-3, with 8 nucleotides matching TRBD1. The CDR3 contains 15 residues. Germline V gives CDR1 MNHEY, CDR2 SVGAGI. The J segment lost 6 bases and the V segment lost 2 bases, leaving 7 bases of the junction unmatched. CDR3 bases: TGTGCCAGCAGTTACGCGCAGGGGGCTTCGGATACGCAGTATTTT. It encodes CASSYAQGASDTQYF.

The chain links TRBV7-2 to TRBJ2-7; tentatively, D is TRBD2 (5 bases). Germline V gene lookup returns CDR1 SGHTA and CDR2 FQGNSA. V was cut by 5 bases and J by 2 bases, with 13 bases left in between. This CDR3 contains 14 residues. CDR3 loop: CASSPGSSPYEQYF. CDR3 in DNA: TGTGCCAGCAGCCCGGGATCATCACCCTACGAGCAGTACTTC.

The chain is built from TRBV7-6 and TRBJ1-1, with 7 bases matching TRBD1. The CDR3 loop spans 15 amino acids. Germline lookup yields CDR1 SGHVS and CDR2 FNYEAQ. The junction had 7 bases not matched to a gene; V was cut back by 5 bases and J by 1 base. The CDR3 nucleotides read TGTGCCAGCAGCCCTCAAGGGGGCAAGAACACTGAAGCTTTCTTT. Amino acids: CASSPQGGKNTEAFF.

V gene TRBV28 combines with J gene TRBJ2-3; D not certain. Germline V gene data show CDR1 as MDHEN and CDR2 as SYDVKM. CDR3 size: 13 residues. Trimming removed 5 bases from V and 2 bases from J, with 8 bases in between. CDR3 DNA sequence: TGTGCCAGCAGTCCGAGAATCACAGATACGCAGTATTTT. Its translation: CASSPRITDTQYF.

CDR3 sequence reads: CASSSPGMGAKDTQYF. The CDR3 DNA reads as TGTGCCAGCAGCTCACCAGGGATGGGGGCCAAGGATACGCAGTATTTT. The rearrangement links TRBV11-2 to TRBJ2-3; D possibly corresponds to TRBD1 (6 bases). In germline, CDR1 is SGHAT, CDR2 FQNNGV. The CDR3 has 16 residues. Trimming pared 4 bases from V and 6 bases from J, leaving 20 bases between.

The chain uses TRBV2 and TRBJ1-2; 9 positions agree with TRBD1. In germline, CDR1 is SNHLY, CDR2 FYNNEI. The CDR3 spans 14 residues. The V and J ends lost 6 bases and 6 bases, in that order; junction bases with no gene match: 8. The CDR3 region has the DNA TGTGCCAGCAGGGGACAGGGCCAAGGTCATGGCTACACCTTC. This sequence encodes CASRGQGQGHGYTF.

This sequence joins TRBV5-4 and TRBJ2-1; no clear D gene. V lost 6 bases and J 0 bases, leaving 10 bases between the germline ends. The germline V gene encodes CDR1 SGHNT and CDR2 YYREEE (reference sequence). This CDR3 is 14 amino acids long. CDR3 bases: TGTGCCAGCAAGGCGGAGAGCTCCTACAATGAGCAGTTCTTC. Translation: CASKAESSYNEQFF.

The genes are TRBV19 and TRBJ1-1; D is possibly TRBD1 (5 bases). This CDR3 has 12 amino acids. V was pared by 6 bases and J by 4 bases, with 9 bases between. Per the germline V gene, CDR1 is LNHDA and CDR2 is SQIVND (reference sequence). DNA of the CDR3: TGTGCCAGTAGACGGGGGGGCACTGAAGCTTTCTTT. This translates into CASRRGGTEAFF.

This clone was found once. The chain couples TRBV29-1 to TRBJ2-7, with 7 bases that match TRBD1. The CDR3 totals 14 residues. The V and J ends lost 3 bases and 6 bases, in that order; junction bases with no gene match: 11. Germline assignment: CDR1 SQVTM and CDR2 ANQGSEA. CDR3 bases: TGCAGCGTTGAGAGAGGGCAGGGGGTCAGCGAGCAGTACTTC. Its protein is CSVERGQGVSEQYF.

The chain uses TRBV2 and TRBJ2-2, with 12 nucleotides matching TRBD2. Germline V gives CDR1 SNHLY, CDR2 FYNNEI. The CDR3 is 14 amino acids. J was trimmed by 7 bases and V by 6 bases; bases with no gene match: 3. The CDR3 region is CASRGTSGFGELFF. DNA of the CDR3: TGTGCCAGCAGGGGGACTAGCGGGTTCGGGGAGCTGTTTTTT.

The chain carries TRBV29-1 and TRBJ2-5, with D maybe TRBD2 (6 bases). Germline CDR1 SQVTM, CDR2 ANQGSEA. The ends were cut back, 8 bases at V and 4 bases at J, with 20 bases in the middle. This CDR3 contains 14 residues. CDR3 amino acids: CSSRMGGQVETQYF. The CDR3 DNA reads TGCAGCTCCCGAATGGGGGGTCAAGTAGAGACCCAGTACTTC. The complete variable domain, with remaining parts taken from reference TRBV29-1 and TRBJ2-5, reads SAVISQKPSRDICQRGTSLTIQCQVDSQVTMMFWYRQQPGQSLTLIATANQGSEATYESGFVIDKFPISRPNLTFSTLTVSNMSPEDSSIYLCSSRMGGQVETQYFGPGTRLLVL.

This chain joins TRBV19 and TRBJ2-4; D ambiguous. Germline values: CDR1 LNHDA, CDR2 SQIVND (reference sequence). The length of the CDR3 is 15 residues. Trimming took 7 bases from V and 4 from J, leaving 17 bases between them. The DNA for the CDR3 is TGTGCCAGTAACCCCGAGGCCGGGTGGAAAAACATTCAGTACTTC. Protein product: CASNPEAGWKNIQYF.